The entry that follows covers one T cell receptor (beta chain) sequence. The antigen is undetermined. The junction does not match germline at one end; this may be a read error. The TCR beta libraries were generated through quantitative 5'-RACE incorporating molecular barcodes. TCRdb called the 5' RACE reads again in MiXCR, with one record for every CDR3 protein. Among 700,000 or so distinct CDR3 sequences listed, 15% to 20% were seen once. The data were obtained in a study of CD8 T cells in ankylosing spondylitis. Study results and caveats: Disease-linked clones proved CD8+ and comparatively uncommon in peripheral blood. What seemed typical of ankylosing spondylitis blood was a TCR beta motif built from about 8 highly homologous variants. Earlier studies detected some motif variants in reactive arthritis synovial fluid and blood. The clones that were linked to disease were reported to be significantly enriched in matched synovial fluid samples from ankylosing spondylitis patients.

CDR1 and CDR2 (germline): SSHAT, FNYEAQ (reference sequence). The CDR3 is 15 residues long. The chain recombines TRBV7-7 with TRBJ2-1; tentative D call: TRBD2 (6 bases). This TCR was recovered from a male donor with ankylosing spondylitis. Sequenced input: blood, either unsorted or a sorted T cell fraction (not recorded which). The CDR3 loop reads CASSSGTGRSDEQFF. The CDR3 region has the DNA TGTGCTAGCAGCTCCGGGACGGGGAGGTCCGATGAGCAGTTCTTC.